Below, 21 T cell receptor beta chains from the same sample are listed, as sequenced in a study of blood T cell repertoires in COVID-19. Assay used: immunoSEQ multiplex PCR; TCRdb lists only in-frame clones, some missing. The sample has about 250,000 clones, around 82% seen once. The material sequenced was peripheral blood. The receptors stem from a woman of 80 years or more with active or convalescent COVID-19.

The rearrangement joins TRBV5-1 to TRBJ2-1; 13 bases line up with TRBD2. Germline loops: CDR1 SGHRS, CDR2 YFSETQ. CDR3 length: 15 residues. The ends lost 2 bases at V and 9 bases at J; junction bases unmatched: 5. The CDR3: CASSFIGLAGVEQFF. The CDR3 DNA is TGCGCCAGCAGCTTTATCGGACTAGCGGGAGTTGAGCAGTTCTTC.

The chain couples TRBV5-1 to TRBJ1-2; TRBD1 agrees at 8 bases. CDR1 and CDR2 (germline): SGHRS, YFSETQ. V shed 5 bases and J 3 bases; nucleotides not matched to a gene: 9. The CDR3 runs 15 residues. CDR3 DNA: TGCGCCAGCAGGGAAACACCGGGACAGGACTATGGCTACACCTTC. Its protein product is CASRETPGQDYGYTF.

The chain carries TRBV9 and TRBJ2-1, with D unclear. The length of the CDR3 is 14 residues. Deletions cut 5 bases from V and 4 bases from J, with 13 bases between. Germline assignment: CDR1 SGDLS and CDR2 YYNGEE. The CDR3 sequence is CASSYSQVYNEQFF. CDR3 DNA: TGTGCCAGCAGTTACAGCCAGGTTTACAATGAGCAGTTCTTC.

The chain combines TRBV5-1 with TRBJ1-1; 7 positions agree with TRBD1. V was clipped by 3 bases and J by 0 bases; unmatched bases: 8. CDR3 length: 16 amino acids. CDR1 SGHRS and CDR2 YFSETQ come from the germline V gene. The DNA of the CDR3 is TGCGCCAGCAGCTCAACAGGGGACCTTATGAACACTGAAGCTTTCTTT. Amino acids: CASSSTGDLMNTEAFF.

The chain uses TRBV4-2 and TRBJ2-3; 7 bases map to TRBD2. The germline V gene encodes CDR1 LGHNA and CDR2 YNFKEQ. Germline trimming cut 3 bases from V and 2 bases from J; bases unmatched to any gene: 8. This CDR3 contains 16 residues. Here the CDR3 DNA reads TGTGCCAGCAGCCAGGGAGGGAGTTCCCACACAGATACGCAGTATTTT. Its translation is CASSQGGSSHTDTQYF.

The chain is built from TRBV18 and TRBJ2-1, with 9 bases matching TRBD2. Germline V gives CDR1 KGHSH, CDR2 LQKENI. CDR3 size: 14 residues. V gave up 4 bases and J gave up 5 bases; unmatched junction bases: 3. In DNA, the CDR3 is TGTGCCAGCTCACTCGCGGGGGGGAACAATGAGCAGTTCTTC. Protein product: CASSLAGGNNEQFF.

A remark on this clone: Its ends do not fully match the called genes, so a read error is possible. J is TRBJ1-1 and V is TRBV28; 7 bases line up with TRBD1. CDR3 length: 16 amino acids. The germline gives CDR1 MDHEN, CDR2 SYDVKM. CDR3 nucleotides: TGTGCCAGCAGTATATGGGACAGTCTGATGAACACTGAAGCTTTCTTT. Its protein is CASSIWDSLMNTEAFF. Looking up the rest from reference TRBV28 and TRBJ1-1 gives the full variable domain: DVKVTQSSRYLVKRTGEKVFLECVQDMDHENMFWYRQDPGLGLRLIYFSYDVKMKEKGDIPEGYSVSREKKERFSLILESASTNQTSMYLCASSIWDSLMNTEAFFGQGTRLTVV.

CDR3 residues: CASSIRGANYGYTF. CDR3 bases: TGCGCCAGCAGCATCCGGGGAGCCAACTATGGCTACACCTTC. V is TRBV5-1 and J is TRBJ1-2, with D unclear. Per the germline V gene, CDR1 is SGHRS and CDR2 is YFSETQ. Trimming cost V 4 bases and J 2 bases, with 12 bases left between them. The CDR3 is 14 residues long.

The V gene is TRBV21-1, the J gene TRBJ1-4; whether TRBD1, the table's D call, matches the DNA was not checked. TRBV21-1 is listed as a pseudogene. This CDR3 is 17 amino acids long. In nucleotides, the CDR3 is TGTGCCAGCAGCAAAGAACAGGAAAAAGCAACTAATGAAAAACTGTTTTTT. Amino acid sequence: CASSKEQEKATNEKLFF.

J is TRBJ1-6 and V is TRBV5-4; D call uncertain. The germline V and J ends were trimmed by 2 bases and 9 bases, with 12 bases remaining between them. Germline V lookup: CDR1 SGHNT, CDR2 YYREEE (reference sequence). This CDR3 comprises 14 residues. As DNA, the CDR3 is TGTGCCAGCAGCTTCCGGGATCGAGGTTCACCCCTCCACTTT. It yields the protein CASSFRDRGSPLHF.

In DNA form, the CDR3 reads TGTGCCAGCACACAACTGGAGGGAAGGACTGAAGCTTTCTTT. Amino acids: CASTQLEGRTEAFF. The chain carries TRBV6-5 and TRBJ1-1; D unresolved. In germline, CDR1 is MNHEY, CDR2 SVGAGI. Between the trimmed V and J ends, which lost 7 bases and 5 bases, there was a span of 17 bases. The CDR3 runs 14 residues.

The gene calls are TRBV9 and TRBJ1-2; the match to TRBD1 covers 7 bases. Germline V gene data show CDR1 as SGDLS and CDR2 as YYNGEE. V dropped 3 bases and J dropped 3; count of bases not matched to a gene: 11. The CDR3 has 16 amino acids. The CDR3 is CASSADRVRSDYGYTF. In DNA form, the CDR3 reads TGTGCCAGCAGCGCCGACAGGGTGAGGAGTGACTATGGCTACACCTTC.

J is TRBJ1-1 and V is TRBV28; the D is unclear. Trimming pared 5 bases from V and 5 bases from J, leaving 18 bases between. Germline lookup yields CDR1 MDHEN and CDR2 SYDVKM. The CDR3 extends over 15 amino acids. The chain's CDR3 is CASSPSSGGFTEAFF. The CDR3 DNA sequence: TGTGCCAGCAGTCCCTCCTCCGGCGGGTTTACTGAAGCTTTCTTT.

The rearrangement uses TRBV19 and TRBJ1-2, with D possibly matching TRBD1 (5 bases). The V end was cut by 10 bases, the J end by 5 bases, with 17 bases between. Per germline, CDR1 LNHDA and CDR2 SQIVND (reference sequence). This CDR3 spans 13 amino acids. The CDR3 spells CATGAGRRYGYTF. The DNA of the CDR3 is TGTGCCACCGGGGCGGGGCGTCGGTATGGCTACACCTTC.

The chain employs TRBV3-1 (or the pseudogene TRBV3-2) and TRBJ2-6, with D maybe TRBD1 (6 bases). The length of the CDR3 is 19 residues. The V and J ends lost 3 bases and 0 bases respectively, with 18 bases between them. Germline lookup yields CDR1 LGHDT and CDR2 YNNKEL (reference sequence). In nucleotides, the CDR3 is TGTGCCAGCAGCCATCGTGGTTTGGGACACCGCTCTGGGGCCAACGTCCTGACTTTC. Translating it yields CASSHRGLGHRSGANVLTF.

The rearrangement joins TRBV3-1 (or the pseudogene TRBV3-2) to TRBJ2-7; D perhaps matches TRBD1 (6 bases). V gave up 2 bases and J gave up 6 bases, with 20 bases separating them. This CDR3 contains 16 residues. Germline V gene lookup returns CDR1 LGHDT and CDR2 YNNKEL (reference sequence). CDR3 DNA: TGTGCCAGCAGCCAATGGTCCGTTACAGGGTACAGCGAGCAGTACTTC. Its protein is CASSQWSVTGYSEQYF.

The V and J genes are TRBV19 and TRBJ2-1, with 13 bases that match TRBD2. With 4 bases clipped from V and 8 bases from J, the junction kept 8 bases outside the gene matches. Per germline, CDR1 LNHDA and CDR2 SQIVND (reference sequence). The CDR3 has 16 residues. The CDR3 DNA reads TGTGCCAGTAGTACCCCACGACTAGCGGGAGGTCATGAGCAGTTCTTC. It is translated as CASSTPRLAGGHEQFF.

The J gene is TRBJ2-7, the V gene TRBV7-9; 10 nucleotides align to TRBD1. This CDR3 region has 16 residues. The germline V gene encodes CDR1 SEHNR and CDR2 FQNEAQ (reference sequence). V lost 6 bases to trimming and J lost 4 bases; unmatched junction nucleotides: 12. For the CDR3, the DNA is TGTGCCAGCAGTATCTTACCGGGACAGGGGCTGTACGAGCAGTACTTC. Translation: CASSILPGQGLYEQYF.

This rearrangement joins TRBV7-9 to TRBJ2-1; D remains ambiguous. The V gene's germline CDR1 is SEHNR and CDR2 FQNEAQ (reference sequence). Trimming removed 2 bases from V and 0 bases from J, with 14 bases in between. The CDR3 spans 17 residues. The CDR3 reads CASSLSMAESSYNEQFF. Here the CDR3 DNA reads TGTGCCAGCAGCTTAAGTATGGCGGAGAGCTCCTACAATGAGCAGTTCTTC.

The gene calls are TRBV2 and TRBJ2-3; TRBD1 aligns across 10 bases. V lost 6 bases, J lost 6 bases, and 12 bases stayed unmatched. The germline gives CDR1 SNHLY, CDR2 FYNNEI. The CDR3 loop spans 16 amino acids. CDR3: CASSRLPGQGMDTQYF. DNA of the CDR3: TGTGCCAGCAGCCGCCTCCCGGGACAGGGGATGGATACGCAGTATTTT.

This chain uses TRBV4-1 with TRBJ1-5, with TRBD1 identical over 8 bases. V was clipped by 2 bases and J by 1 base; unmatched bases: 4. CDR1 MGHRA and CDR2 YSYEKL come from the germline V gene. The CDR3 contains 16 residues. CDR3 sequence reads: CASSQQGAVSNQPQHF. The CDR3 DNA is TGCGCCAGCAGCCAACAGGGGGCCGTGAGCAATCAGCCCCAGCATTTT.